The entry below describes one T cell receptor beta chain. One end of the junction does not line up with germline, which may come from a read error. The entry originates in a study of tumor-infiltrating lymphocytes in primary liver carcinoma. Starting material for RNA and DNA co-extraction consisted of about 19-32 mg of unsorted bulk tissue. The CDR3 sequence is 15 residues long. Using a constant-region primer together with ProtoScript II reverse transcriptase, TCR beta cDNA was made from about 500 ng of total RNA. Three nested multiplex PCR rounds, a slightly modified ARM-PCR, produced the libraries for TCR beta. A C-beta reverse primer was combined with TRBV1-TRBV30 forward primers in the first two PCR rounds, and each round had ten to eleven cycles. Via MiXCR, TCRdb re-called the multiplex PCR reads, giving one row per CDR3 protein. This table holds fewer than 75,000 distinct CDR3 sequences, 60% to 85% found once.

This chain links TRBV12-3 or TRBV12-4 with TRBJ1-2; maybe TRBD1 (6 bases). This TCR was sampled from a man aged 40-49 years with primary liver carcinoma and hepatitis B virus infection. The sample comprised liver tumor tissue from sampling region 2. Subset defined: tumor region T2, inferior pole. Here the CDR3 reads CASGLGIGGGYGYIF. CDR3 sequence (DNA): TGTGCCAGCGGTTTGGGGATAGGGGGAGGGTATGGCTACATCTTC.